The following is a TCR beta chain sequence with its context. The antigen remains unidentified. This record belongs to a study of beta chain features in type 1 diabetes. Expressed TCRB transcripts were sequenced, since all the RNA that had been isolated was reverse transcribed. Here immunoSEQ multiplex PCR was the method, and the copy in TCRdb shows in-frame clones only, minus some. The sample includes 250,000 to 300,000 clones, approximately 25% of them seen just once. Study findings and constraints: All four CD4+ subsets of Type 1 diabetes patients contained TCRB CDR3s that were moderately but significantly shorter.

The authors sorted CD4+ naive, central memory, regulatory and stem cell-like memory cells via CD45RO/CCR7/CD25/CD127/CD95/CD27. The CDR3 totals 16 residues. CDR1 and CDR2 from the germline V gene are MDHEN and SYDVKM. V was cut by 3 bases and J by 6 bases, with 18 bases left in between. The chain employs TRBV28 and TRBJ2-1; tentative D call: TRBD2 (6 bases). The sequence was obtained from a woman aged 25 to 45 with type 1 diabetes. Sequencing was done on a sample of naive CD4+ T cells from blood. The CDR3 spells CASSFPGGVGLNEQFF. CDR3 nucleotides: TGTGCCAGCAGTTTCCCTGGCGGGGTGGGACTCAATGAGCAGTTCTTC.